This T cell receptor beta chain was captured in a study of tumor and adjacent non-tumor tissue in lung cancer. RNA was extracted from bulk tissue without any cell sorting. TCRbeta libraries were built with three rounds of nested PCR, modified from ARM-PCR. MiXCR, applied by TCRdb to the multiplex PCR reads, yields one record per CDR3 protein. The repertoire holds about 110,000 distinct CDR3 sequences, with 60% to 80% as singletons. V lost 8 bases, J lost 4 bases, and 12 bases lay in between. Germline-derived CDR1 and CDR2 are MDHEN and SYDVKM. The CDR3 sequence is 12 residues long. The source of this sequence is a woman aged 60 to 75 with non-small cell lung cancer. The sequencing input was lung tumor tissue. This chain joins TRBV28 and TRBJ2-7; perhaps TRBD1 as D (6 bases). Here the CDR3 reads CASWKGGYEQYF. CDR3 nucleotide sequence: TGTGCCAGCTGGAAAGGGGGATACGAGCAGTACTTC.